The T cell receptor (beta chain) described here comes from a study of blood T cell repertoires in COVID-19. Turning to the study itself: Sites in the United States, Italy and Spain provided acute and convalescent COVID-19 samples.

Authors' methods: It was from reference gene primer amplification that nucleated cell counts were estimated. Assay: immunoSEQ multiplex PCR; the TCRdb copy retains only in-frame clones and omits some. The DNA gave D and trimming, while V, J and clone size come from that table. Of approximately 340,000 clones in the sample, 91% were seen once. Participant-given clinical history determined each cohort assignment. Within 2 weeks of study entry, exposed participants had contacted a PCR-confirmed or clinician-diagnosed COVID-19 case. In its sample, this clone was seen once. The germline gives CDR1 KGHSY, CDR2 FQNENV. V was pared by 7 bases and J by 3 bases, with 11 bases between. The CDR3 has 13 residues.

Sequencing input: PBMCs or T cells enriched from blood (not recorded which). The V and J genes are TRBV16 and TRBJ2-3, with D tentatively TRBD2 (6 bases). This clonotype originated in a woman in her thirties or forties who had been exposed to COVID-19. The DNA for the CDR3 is TGTGCCAGCACCGCGGGACCAACAGATACGCAGTATTTT. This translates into CASTAGPTDTQYF.